The 18 T cell receptor beta chains below all came from one sample that was sequenced in a study of blood T cell repertoires in COVID-19. TCRdb keeps only in-frame clones here, not all; method: immunoSEQ multiplex PCR. Of 190,000 or so clones listed, 80% to 90% are singletons. Sequenced input: peripheral blood. All receptors come from a man aged 50 to 59 with active or convalescent COVID-19.

This clone was detected only a few times. The rearrangement uses TRBV5-4 and TRBJ2-7, with TRBD2 matching 9 bases. Germline-derived CDR1 and CDR2 are SGHNT and YYREEE (reference sequence). With 4 bases clipped from V and 6 bases from J, the junction kept 14 bases outside the gene matches. This CDR3 has 16 residues. As DNA, the CDR3 is TGTGCCAGCAGCCCCCGGGGTGGAGCGGGGGGTGGCGAGCAGTACTTC. Translated: CASSPRGGAGGGEQYF.

V and J are TRBV24-1 and TRBJ2-5, with 9 nucleotides matching TRBD1. Germline CDR1 and CDR2: KGHDR and SFDVKD. CDR3 length equals 16 residues. After removal of 5 bases from V and 2 bases from J, the junction contained 8 bases not matched to a gene. This chain's CDR3 is CATSGLGTGRQETQYF. The CDR3 nucleotides read TGTGCCACCAGTGGCCTTGGGACAGGGCGTCAAGAGACCCAGTACTTC.

This rearrangement joins TRBV6-5 to TRBJ1-2; 9 nucleotides match TRBD1. Germline trimming cut 10 bases from V and 7 bases from J; bases unmatched to any gene: 10. The CDR3 has 13 amino acids. Germline V CDR1 and CDR2: MNHEY, SVGAGI. CDR3 nucleotide sequence: TGTGCCATTGCACGGGACAGGGCTTCTGGCTACACCTTC. Translated, it gives CAIARDRASGYTF.

The J gene is TRBJ1-1, the V gene TRBV6-2 or TRBV6-3, with 7 nucleotides matching TRBD1. The ends lost 2 bases at V and 8 bases at J; junction bases unmatched: 5. The CDR3 runs to 13 residues. Germline-derived CDR1 and CDR2 are MNHEY and SVGEGT. The CDR3: CASSYLPTGEAFF. CDR3 coding DNA: TGTGCCAGCAGTTACCTCCCGACAGGGGAAGCTTTCTTT.

V is TRBV7-2 and J is TRBJ1-3, with no clear D. The V gene's germline CDR1 is SGHTA and CDR2 FQGNSA. Deletions cut 4 bases from V and 2 bases from J, with 15 bases between. The CDR3 contains 16 residues. CDR3 DNA: TGTGCCAGCAGCTACGCTACTTATTCGACTGGAAACACCATATATTTT. Encoded protein: CASSYATYSTGNTIYF.

The V call is TRBV7-2, the J call TRBJ2-7; 11 nucleotides match TRBD2. The CDR3 extends over 18 amino acids. Trimming cost V 2 bases and J 2 bases; bases outside gene matches: 11. The germline gives CDR1 SGHTA, CDR2 FQGNSA. The CDR3 DNA reads as TGTGCCAGCAGCTTACGGCGGCTAGCGGGGGGACCTCCCTACGAGCAGTACTTC. Translating gives CASSLRRLAGGPPYEQYF.

V usage is TRBV5-1 and J usage is TRBJ2-7; no clear D. There are 13 residues in the CDR3. The V gene lost 2 bases and the J gene lost 0 bases, with 6 bases spanning the gap. The germline CDR1 and CDR2 sequences are SGHRS and YFSETQ. The CDR3 protein is CASSFTVSYEQYF. CDR3 coding DNA: TGCGCCAGCAGCTTTACTGTCTCCTACGAGCAGTACTTC.

The chain recombines TRBV28 with TRBJ2-3, with 7 nucleotides matching TRBD1. CDR1 and CDR2 from the germline V gene are MDHEN and SYDVKM. The CDR3 is 14 amino acids. V lost 6 bases to trimming and J lost 1 base; unmatched junction nucleotides: 4. The CDR3 region has the DNA TGTGCCAGCAGCCACGACAGGGGCACAGATACGCAGTATTTT. It is translated as CASSHDRGTDTQYF.

This chain's CDR3 is CASSPGSYGYTF. In DNA form, the CDR3 reads TGTGCCAGCAGCCCGGGGAGCTATGGCTACACCTTC. J is TRBJ1-2 and V is TRBV5-5; no definite D call. The CDR3 consists of 12 residues. The ends were cut back, 4 bases at V and 4 bases at J, with 8 bases in the middle. Germline CDR1 reads SGHKS; CDR2 reads YYEKEE (reference sequence). The variable domain in full, completed from reference TRBV5-5 and TRBJ1-2, reads DAGVTQSPTHLIKTRGQQVTLRCSPISGHKSVSWYQQVLGQGPQFIFQYYEKEERGRGNFPDRFSARQFPNYSSELNVNALLLGDSALYLCASSPGSYGYTFGSGTRLTVV.

The sample holds a few counts of this clone. This chain connects TRBV28 to TRBJ2-7, with 10 bases matching TRBD2. J gave up 6 bases and V 5 bases, and 10 bases lay outside the gene matches. The V gene's germline CDR1 is MDHEN and CDR2 SYDVKM. This CDR3 comprises 15 residues. The CDR3 is CASSPGTSDSSEQYF. In DNA form, the CDR3 reads TGTGCCAGCAGTCCGGGGACTAGCGATTCTTCCGAGCAGTACTTC.

This rearrangement joins TRBV19 to TRBJ2-1, with 12 bases that match TRBD2. The germline CDR1 and CDR2 sequences are LNHDA and SQIVND (reference sequence). V shed 7 bases, J shed 0 bases, and the junction held 7 bases outside the gene matches. The CDR3 runs to 17 residues. DNA of the CDR3: TGTGCCAGTATCAAGGGACTAGCGGGCAGCTCCTACAATGAGCAGTTCTTC. It codes for CASIKGLAGSSYNEQFF.

The chain has TRBV6-6 and TRBJ2-7, with a tentative D call TRBD1 (5 bases). Germline lookup yields CDR1 MNHNY and CDR2 SVGAGI (reference sequence). CDR3 size: 13 residues. Trimming cost V 6 bases and J 0 bases, with 9 bases left between them. This chain's CDR3 is CASRTATSYEQYF. Written as DNA, the CDR3 is TGTGCCAGCAGGACAGCCACCTCCTACGAGCAGTACTTC.

This clone was found a few times. This sequence joins TRBV28 and TRBJ2-7; a weak D match, TRBD1 (6 bases). From germline, CDR1 is MDHEN and CDR2 SYDVKM. Trimming took 6 bases from V and 5 from J, leaving 14 bases between them. The CDR3 sequence is 13 residues long. The CDR3 here is CASRTQGPHEQYF. The CDR3 nucleotides are TGTGCCAGCAGGACACAGGGACCCCACGAGCAGTACTTC. Using reference TRBV28 and TRBJ2-7 for the parts outside the CDR3, the full variable domain is DVKVTQSSRYLVKRTGEKVFLECVQDMDHENMFWYRQDPGLGLRLIYFSYDVKMKEKGDIPEGYSVSREKKERFSLILESASTNQTSMYLCASRTQGPHEQYFGPGTRLTVT.

This clone came up once. The V call is TRBV7-2, the J call TRBJ1-2; 8 nucleotides align to TRBD1. Germline V CDR1 and CDR2: SGHTA, FQGNSA. J lost 8 bases, V lost 5 bases, and 13 bases had no gene match. The length of the CDR3 is 15 residues. CDR3 sequence reads: CASSPDRGPVQGYTF. The CDR3 nucleotides are TGTGCCAGCAGCCCTGACAGGGGCCCTGTTCAGGGCTACACCTTC.

The chain carries TRBV21-1 and TRBJ2-7; TRBD1, as called in the table, went unchecked against the DNA. TRBV21-1 is listed as a pseudogene. The CDR3 length is 19 residues. The chain's CDR3 is CASSKGSESGRTGRDEQYF. The CDR3 nucleotides read TGTGCCAGCAGCAAAGGGTCAGAGAGTGGGAGGACAGGGAGGGACGAGCAGTACTTC.

The genes are TRBV5-5 and TRBJ2-5; 10 bases match TRBD1. Germline V lookup: CDR1 SGHKS, CDR2 YYEKEE (reference sequence). V shed 4 bases, J shed 0 bases, and the junction held 12 bases outside the gene matches. There are 18 residues in the CDR3. This CDR3 reads CASSPWDRGTMYQETQYF. DNA for the CDR3: TGTGCCAGCAGCCCCTGGGACAGGGGTACCATGTACCAAGAGACCCAGTACTTC.

The chain carries TRBV27 and TRBJ2-5; TRBD2 matches 10 bases. This CDR3 has 17 residues. V lost 3 bases and J lost 5; bases outside the gene matches: 12. Germline V CDR1 and CDR2: MNHEY, SMNVEV (reference sequence). CDR3 sequence reads: CASSLRQQAGGLETQYF. The CDR3 DNA follows: TGTGCCAGCAGTTTGCGCCAACAAGCGGGAGGGCTGGAGACCCAGTACTTC.

This clone was seen a few times. This sequence joins TRBV30 and TRBJ1-1; D is ambiguous. From germline, CDR1 is GTSNPN and CDR2 SVGIG (reference sequence). V lost 7 bases to trimming and J lost 0 bases, with 9 bases between them. The CDR3 spans 12 residues. CDR3 loop: CAFTEMNTEAFF. Here the CDR3 DNA reads TGTGCCTTTACAGAGATGAACACTGAAGCTTTCTTT.